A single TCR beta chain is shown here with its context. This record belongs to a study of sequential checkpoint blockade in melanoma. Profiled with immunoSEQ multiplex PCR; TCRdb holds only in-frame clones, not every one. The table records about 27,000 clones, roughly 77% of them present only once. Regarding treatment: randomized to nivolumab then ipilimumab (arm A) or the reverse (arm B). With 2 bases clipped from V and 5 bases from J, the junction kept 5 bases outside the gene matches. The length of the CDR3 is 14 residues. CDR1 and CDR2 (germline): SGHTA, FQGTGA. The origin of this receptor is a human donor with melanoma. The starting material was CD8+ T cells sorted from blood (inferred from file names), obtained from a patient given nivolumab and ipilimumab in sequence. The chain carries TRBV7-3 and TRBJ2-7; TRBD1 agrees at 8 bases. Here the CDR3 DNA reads TGTGCCAGCAGCTTATTGGGACAGGAAAACGAGCAGTACTTC. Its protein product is CASSLLGQENEQYF.